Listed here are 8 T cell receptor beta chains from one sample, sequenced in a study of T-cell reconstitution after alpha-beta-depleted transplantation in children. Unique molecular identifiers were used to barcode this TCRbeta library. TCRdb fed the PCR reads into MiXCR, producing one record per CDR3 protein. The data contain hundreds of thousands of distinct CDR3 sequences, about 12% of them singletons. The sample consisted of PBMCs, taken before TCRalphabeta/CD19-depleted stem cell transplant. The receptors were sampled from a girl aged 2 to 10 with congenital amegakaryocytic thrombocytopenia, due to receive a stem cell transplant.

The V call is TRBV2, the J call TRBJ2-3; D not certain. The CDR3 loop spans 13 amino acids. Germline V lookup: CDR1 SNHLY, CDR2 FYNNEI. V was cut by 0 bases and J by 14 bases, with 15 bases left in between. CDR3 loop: CASSEAGLVRWYF. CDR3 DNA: TGTGCCAGCAGTGAAGCAGGCCTAGTCCGGTGGTATTTT.

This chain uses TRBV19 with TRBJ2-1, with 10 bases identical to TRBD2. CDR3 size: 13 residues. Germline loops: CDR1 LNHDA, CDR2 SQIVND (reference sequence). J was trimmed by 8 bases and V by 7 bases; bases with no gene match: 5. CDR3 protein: CASKASGSYEQFF. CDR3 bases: TGTGCCAGTAAGGCTAGCGGGAGTTATGAGCAGTTCTTC.

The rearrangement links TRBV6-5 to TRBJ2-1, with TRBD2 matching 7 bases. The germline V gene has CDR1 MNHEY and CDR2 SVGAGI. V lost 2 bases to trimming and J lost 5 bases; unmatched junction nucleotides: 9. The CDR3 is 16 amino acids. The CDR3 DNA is TGTGCCAGCAGTTACCTAGCTGGGCTAGCGGACAATGAGCAGTTCTTC. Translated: CASSYLAGLADNEQFF.

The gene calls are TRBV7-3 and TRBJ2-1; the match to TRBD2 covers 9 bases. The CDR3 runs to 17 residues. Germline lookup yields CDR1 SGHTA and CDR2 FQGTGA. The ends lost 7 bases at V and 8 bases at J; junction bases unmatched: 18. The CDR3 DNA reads TGTGCCAGCACATTCCGCCACGGGGCGGGAGGGTGCTATGAGCAGTTCTTC. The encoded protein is CASTFRHGAGGCYEQFF.

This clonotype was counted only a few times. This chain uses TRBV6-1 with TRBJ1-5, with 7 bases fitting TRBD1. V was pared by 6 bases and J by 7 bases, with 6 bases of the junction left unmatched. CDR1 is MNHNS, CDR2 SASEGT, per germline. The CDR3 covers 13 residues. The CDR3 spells CASRPGGGQPQHF. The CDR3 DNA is TGTGCCAGCAGGCCAGGGGGAGGGCAGCCCCAGCATTTT.

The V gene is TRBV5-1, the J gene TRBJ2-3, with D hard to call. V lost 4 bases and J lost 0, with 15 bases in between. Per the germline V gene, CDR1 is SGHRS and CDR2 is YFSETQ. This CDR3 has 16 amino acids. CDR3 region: CASSPGEDRSTDTQYF. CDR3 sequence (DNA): TGCGCCAGCAGCCCCGGCGAGGATAGAAGCACAGATACGCAGTATTTT.

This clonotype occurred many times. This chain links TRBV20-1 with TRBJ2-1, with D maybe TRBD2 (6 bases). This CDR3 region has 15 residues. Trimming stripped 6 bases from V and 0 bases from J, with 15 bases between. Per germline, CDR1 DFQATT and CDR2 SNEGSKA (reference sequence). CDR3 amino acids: CSAETGLISYNEQFF. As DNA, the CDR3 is TGCAGTGCCGAGACGGGACTGATCTCCTACAATGAGCAGTTCTTC.

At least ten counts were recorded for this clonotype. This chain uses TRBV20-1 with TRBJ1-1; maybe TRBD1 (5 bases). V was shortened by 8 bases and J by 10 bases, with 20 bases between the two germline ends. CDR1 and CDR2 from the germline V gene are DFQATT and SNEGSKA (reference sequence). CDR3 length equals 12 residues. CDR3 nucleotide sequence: TGCAGTCCTTTCCATGGGGGTTTAGGAGCTTTCTTT. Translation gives CSPFHGGLGAFF.